This T cell receptor (beta chain) was captured in a study of shared clonotypes between healthy human individuals. The CDR3 contains 14 residues. The ends were cut back, 3 bases at V and 3 bases at J, with 11 bases in the middle. CDR1 and CDR2 (germline): MDHEN, SYDVKM. Only in-frame clones appear in the TCRdb table, and some are missing; sequencing was by immunoSEQ multiplex PCR. This table holds about a million clones, roughly 80% found once. The V gene is TRBV28, the J gene TRBJ2-5; tentative D call: TRBD2 (7 bases). Input material: memory CD4+ T cells from PBMCs. This sample's subset: CD45RA-negative fraction. This receptor was taken from a young man in good health. Some clones in this sample may be carry-over from other donors' samples. CDR3 sequence: CASSLGGLKETQYF. The CDR3 nucleotides are TGTGCCAGCAGTTTGGGGGGGCTTAAAGAGACCCAGTACTTC.